Below are 8 T cell receptor beta chains sequenced from a single sample in a study of technical replicates of blood from a few donors. Measured with immunoSEQ multiplex PCR; TCRdb has only the in-frame clones, and not every one. The sample consists of approximately 75,000 clones, approximately 96% of them appearing once. Sequencing was done on a sample of T cells isolated from PBMCs. These receptor sequences come from a human donor in good health.

The chain uses TRBV29-1 and TRBJ2-7, with TRBD2 as a possible D gene (6 bases). With 4 bases removed from V and 3 bases from J, the gap between germline ends came to 16 bases. In germline, CDR1 is SQVTM, CDR2 ANQGSEA. The CDR3 is 14 residues long. The CDR3 DNA follows: TGCAGCGTTGCCTCGGGGACTGGGATCTACGAGCAGTACTTC. Translated, it gives CSVASGTGIYEQYF.

CDR3 in amino acids: CASTPWTSGTNEQFF. CDR3 DNA: TGTGCCAGCACCCCGTGGACTAGCGGGACGAATGAGCAGTTCTTC. V and J are TRBV27 and TRBJ2-1; 12 bases line up with TRBD2. Germline lookup yields CDR1 MNHEY and CDR2 SMNVEV (reference sequence). V lost 7 bases, J lost 7 bases, and 8 bases stayed unmatched. The CDR3 is made up of 15 amino acids.

The chain recombines TRBV6-5 with TRBJ2-1; D is perhaps TRBD2 (5 bases). V shed 6 bases and J shed 4 bases, with 7 bases lying between them. The CDR3 covers 12 residues. CDR1 is MNHEY, CDR2 SVGAGI, per germline. CDR3 sequence reads: CASRLGYNEQFF. The CDR3, as DNA: TGTGCCAGCAGACTAGGTTACAATGAGCAGTTCTTC.

The V call is TRBV7-9, the J call TRBJ2-3; TRBD2 agrees at 8 bases. CDR1 and CDR2 from the germline V gene are SEHNR and FQNEAQ (reference sequence). The CDR3 has 15 residues. V was clipped by 5 bases and J by 2 bases; unmatched bases: 6. The DNA of the CDR3 is TGTGCCAGCAGCGCGCCGGGAGGGCCCACAGATACGCAGTATTTT. Amino acids: CASSAPGGPTDTQYF.

The rearrangement links TRBV5-1 to TRBJ2-3, with TRBD2 identical over 9 bases. Trimming cost V 5 bases and J 3 bases; bases outside gene matches: 4. Germline CDR1 SGHRS, CDR2 YFSETQ. The CDR3 is 14 residues long. The CDR3 DNA sequence: TGCGCCAGCAGTCCGGGACTAGCAACAGATACGCAGTATTTT. It specifies CASSPGLATDTQYF.

As DNA, the CDR3 is TGTGCCAGCAGTGAGGGAGGGGATACGCAGTATTTT. Protein: CASSEGGDTQYF. The chain carries TRBV6-1 and TRBJ2-3, with TRBD2 identical over 7 bases. CDR1 and CDR2 from the germline V gene are MNHNS and SASEGT. CDR3 size: 12 residues. The trim removed 3 bases at V and 6 bases at J, leaving 0 bases unmatched.

V gene TRBV28 combines with J gene TRBJ2-4; perhaps TRBD2 as D (7 bases). CDR3 length equals 17 residues. Trimming shortened V by 7 bases and J by 0 bases, and 19 bases separated the two germline ends. From germline, CDR1 is MDHEN and CDR2 SYDVKM. The CDR3 DNA follows: TGTGCCAGCATGGAGGGGGGGGTGATCTTAGCCAAAAACATTCAGTACTTC. It codes for CASMEGGVILAKNIQYF.

V and J are TRBV14 and TRBJ2-3, with no clear D. Per the germline V gene, CDR1 is SGHDN and CDR2 is FVKESK. This CDR3 has 14 amino acids. V was trimmed by 0 bases and J by 1 base, leaving 5 bases between them. CDR3 sequence reads: CASSQDPGTDTQYF. CDR3 nucleotide sequence: TGTGCCAGCAGCCAAGATCCCGGCACAGATACGCAGTATTTT. The full variable domain, completed using reference TRBV14 and TRBJ2-3, is EAGVTQFPSHSVIEKGQTVTLRCDPISGHDNLYWYRRVMGKEIKFLLHFVKESKQDESGMPNNRFLAERTGGTYSTLKVQPAELEDSGVYFCASSQDPGTDTQYFGPGTRLTVL.